The present entry profiles one T cell receptor (beta chain) with its context. The sample belongs to a study of blood T cell repertoires in COVID-19. TCRdb keeps only in-frame clones here, not all; method: immunoSEQ multiplex PCR. The profile shows 95,000 to 110,000 clones, 88% of them singletons. Germline V CDR1 and CDR2: SGHAT, FQNNGV. The CDR3 runs to 17 residues. V trimming: 5 bases; J trimming: 2 bases; junction bases outside the gene matches: 15. The chain has TRBV11-2 and TRBJ2-7, with 7 bases matching TRBD1. This clonotype was sampled from a man aged 50-60 years with active or convalescent COVID-19. The sequenced sample was peripheral blood. CDR3 loop: CASSPIVRTGQTYEQYF. The CDR3 DNA sequence: TGTGCCAGCAGCCCAATAGTACGCACGGGACAGACCTACGAGCAGTACTTC.